This TCR beta chain was found in a study of graft-versus-host responses after intestinal transplantation. The data were produced by immunoSEQ multiplex PCR, yet TCRdb's version contains in-frame clones alone and is incomplete. This table has around 31,000 clones, approximately 80% appearing once. Germline CDR1 reads SGHAT; CDR2 reads FQNNGV. The CDR3 contains 17 residues. Trimming left V 4 bases short and J 6 bases short, with 24 bases between. About this clone itself: Its antigen is undetermined.

The chain recombines TRBV11-2 with TRBJ1-1, with D possibly TRBD1 on 6 matching bases. Material: unstimulated CD8+ T cells sorted from spleen or lymph node cells, obtained before intestinal transplant. The receptor was isolated from a human donor who received an intestinal transplant. The CDR3 is CASSYNLGGPSGSEAFF. The CDR3 nucleotides are TGTGCCAGCAGCTATAACTTAGGGGGTCCTTCTGGCTCTGAAGCTTTCTTT. Looking up the rest from reference TRBV11-2 and TRBJ1-1 gives the full variable domain: EAGVAQSPRYKIIEKRQSVAFWCNPISGHATLYWYQQILGQGPKLLIQFQNNGVVDDSQLPKDRFSAERLKGVDSTLKIQPAKLEDSAVYLCASSYNLGGPSGSEAFFGQGTRLTVV.